The clone carrying this T cell receptor beta chain came up a few times. Antigen unknown. V lost 8 bases, J lost 0 bases, and 13 bases lay in between. The CDR3 covers 14 residues. These data are taken from a study of T cells after yellow fever vaccination. Whole-study findings and limits: Post-booster reappearance was seen for most primary-vaccination clones (roughly 96% CD4, around 89% CD8).

One entry per CDR3 protein results from TCRdb running MiXCR on the 5' RACE reads. The repertoire holds approximately 160,000 distinct CDR3 sequences, with around 9% as singletons. The chain couples TRBV12-3 or TRBV12-4 to TRBJ1-1; TRBD1 might be the D (6 bases). The TCR sequence derives from a man younger than 30 who received the YFV17D yellow fever vaccine. The sequenced sample was CD8+ T cells sorted from PBMCs, obtained 45 days after the yellow fever booster vaccination. CDR3 in amino acids: CASWTSGVNTEAFF. The CDR3 region has the DNA TGTGCCAGCTGGACGTCAGGGGTGAACACTGAAGCTTTCTTT.